Included here is one TCR beta chain sequence, with context. Its antigen is still unknown. No base quality information exists; no much larger clone differs at one position. Receptor amplification or capture employed the immunoSEQ multiplex PCR assay. A mixture of 60 forward primers for TCR Vbeta segments and 13 reverse primers for TCR Jbeta segments was used in the multiplex PCR. The CDR3 region of rearranged TCR beta genes was amplified from genomic DNA with a multiplex PCR assay. On the Illumina HiSeq System, the amplified TCR beta libraries were sequenced as 87-base-pair reads. The original pipeline was this. In a later analysis, some 80 million unique TCR beta chains were counted across the approximately 670 repertoires, and roughly 10 million of these chains were shared by at least two donors. Raw reads were error-corrected and collapsed into unique sequences with a nearest-neighbor algorithm that merged closely related sequences to remove PCR and sequencing errors. Alignment of CDR3 sequences to IMGT reference sequences was used to assign V, D and J gene segments. For a sequence to be retained, a match of at least six nucleotides to both a V gene segment and a J gene segment was required. A rearrangement was called productive if the CDR3 had no stop codons and remained in frame with V and J, and every other rearrangement was called non-productive. Following IMGT convention, CDR3 was defined as the stretch from the second conserved V-encoded cysteine to the conserved J-encoded phenylalanine. Sequences without an unambiguous match to a single V gene segment were excluded from the earlier analysis of several hundred of the donors. In an earlier analysis of some 590 of the donors, V segments were called functional above 56.7% productive rearrangements and were called segregating when the between-donor standard deviation exceeded 5%. A statistical classification framework was developed to diagnose cytomegalovirus status using the catalog of TCR beta chain sequences. In a later analysis, TCR nucleotide sequences were compared against IMGT/GENE-DB human TR gene sequences so that V and J genes could be assigned. In a later analysis, CDR3 sequences and most-parsimonious VDJ recombination scenarios were assigned using the TCRdist pipeline. In a later analysis, each TCR beta chain was defined by its CDR3 amino acid sequence together with its V-gene family, and reads lacking a unique V-gene family were excluded. As a way to deal with suspected cross-contamination and a sequencing artifact, a later analysis dropped hundreds of nucleotide sequences that were highly shared and had low generation probability. A later analysis calculated a clonal expansion index for each public chain from normalized within-repertoire ranks of inferred template counts. A later analysis computed generation probabilities with a VDJ recombination model fitted to out-of-frame rearrangements, and checked the results against IGoR. Hypergeometric tests were used in a later analysis to score TCR-TCR, TCR-HLA and TCR-CMV co-occurrence, with a repertoire-size bias correction applied to the TCR pairs. To estimate false discovery rates, a later analysis permuted the HLA or CMV assignments 20 times. In a later analysis, co-occurring TCRs were grouped with DBSCAN, and TCRdist sequence similarity was added when clustering was performed within HLA-allele-positive subsets. Repertoires with fewer than 30,000 or more than 120,000 public chains were left out of co-occurrence clustering, as were four to six repertoires with anomalous nucleotide sharing. The source is immuneACCESS, and TCRdb retained only in-frame sequences with V and J called. Part of the clones is not carried over; for the studies checked, unresolved V genes explain less than half of this, and the remainder is unexplained. Clone size and V and J calls were adopted from that table, with D and trimming inferred from the DNA. This sample holds 180,000 or so clones; about 69% were observed only once. The biggest ten clones account for 2.9% of the sample.

This sample stems from a study of cytomegalovirus exposure and HLA in healthy donors (dated by TCRdb to the late 2010s). At the level of the whole study: An earlier analysis of several hundred of the donors reported 276 Gb of sequence data and around 100 million unique TCR beta sequences obtained from approximately 180 million T cells. Approximately 300 gigabases of sequencing data and around 80 million unique TCR sequences made up an early release that covered 640 HLA-typed donors. Among the roughly 400 genotyped donors, under 90% belonged to the genetic ancestry cluster associated with self-reported Caucasian donors. The study aimed to test whether signatures of past pathogen exposure could be identified by cataloging public T cell receptors. The study profiled the T cell repertoires of around 700 subjects by immunosequencing and related them to cytomegalovirus serostatus. In addition to the first cohort of 650 to 750 subjects, a separate validation cohort of 120 different subjects was used. To predict cytomegalovirus infection status, the study brought together high-throughput TCR immunosequencing, statistical association of individual TCRs with disease status, and machine learning. A later analysis re-analyzed previously published TCR beta repertoires from 666 donors and added high-resolution HLA genotyping to study TCR occurrence patterns. The later analysis used no new phenotypic data to find candidate immune exposures, relying instead on TCR beta sequences and their occurrence across donors. To decide whether each TCR beta V gene segment behaved as functional or pseudogenic, an earlier analysis of nearly 600 of the donors relied on high-throughput TCR beta sequencing. Donor age, sex, ethnicity and CMV serostatus were compiled together with the repertoire data. A later genetic analysis used genome-wide SNP genotypes for about three fifths of the 666 donors, treating that subset as a discovery cohort. Every repertoire in the discovery cohort had been generated on one and the same sequencing platform. HLA typing included class I and class II loci at four-digit resolution. Typing coverage varied by locus: about 620-630 donors for A, B, C, DRB1 and DQB1; roughly 500 for DQA1; around 610 for DPA1; roughly 450 for DPB1. Because of strong linkage in the cohort, roughly five DR-DQ haplotypes were treated as single units for association and clustering. Across approximately 400 genotyped donors of the cohort, an average of approximately 240,000 unique TCR beta nucleotide sequences per donor were sequenced, and 15% to 20% of those sequences were non-productive.

Paper-wide results and their limitations: In this cohort, only TCR beta chains were sequenced, and detectable features were limited by the absence of alpha or paired-chain data. When HLA alleles, especially DR and DQ, strongly co-occurred, TCR associations were difficult to assign to individual alleles. Several of the top co-occurrence clusters appeared to be linked to parvovirus B19, influenza, CMV and Epstein-Barr virus, according to a later analysis. In a later analysis, the rate of TCR association differed among HLA loci, with DRB1 alleles having the most associated TCRs and HLA-C alleles having the fewest. HLA typing was unavailable for some donors at each locus, so association tests used only the typed subset. In the study, approximately 150 TCR beta chains were listed as associated with cytomegalovirus. In a later analysis, HLA-associated TCR beta chains were found to be more clonally expanded and to have lower generation probabilities than equally common non-associated chains. For the cohort, immune exposure information was limited to CMV serostatus. According to the authors, the approach could potentially be generalized to other disease states and immunological phenotypes. A later genetic analysis reported fewer N-insertions in productive TCRs among donors in an Asian-associated ancestry cluster than the roughly 620-donor mean. The classifier was reported to diagnose cytomegalovirus status with high specificity and sensitivity in both the original cohort and the validation cohort. A later analysis found that most CMV-associated TCR beta chains appeared HLA-restricted, with HLA associations seemingly driven largely by CMV exposure. In an earlier analysis of approximately 590 of the donors, most TCR beta V segments appeared in productive rearrangements about 87% or about 30% of the time, broadly matching IMGT annotations. A further reported finding was that TCR beta sequences accurately predicted the HLA-A and HLA-B alleles for most subjects in the first cohort. Specific HLA alleles were associated with over 15,000 TCR beta sequences at a false discovery rate of 0.05 in a later analysis. Sequencing depth was assumed to be roughly uniform across donors in the presence/absence analyses, though that assumption may not hold. The earlier analysis of around 600 of the donors excluded seventeen rarely observed V segments, including chromosome 9 orphons, because counts were too low. Three of the identified cytomegalovirus-associated TCR beta chains were confirmed in vitro to be specific for cytomegalovirus antigens. Most TCR sequences were observed very rarely across donors, whereas some public TCRs were present in many individuals. A cluster of highly shared sequence variants was judged likely to be a technical artifact of the sequencing pipeline. V-gene and J-gene trimming of TCR beta chains was associated with a missense DCLRE1C variant in a later genetic analysis, and the association was replicated in an independent cohort. Correlated functional status among segregating V segments might be attributable to linkage disequilibrium, but an unknown experimental factor could not be ruled out.

In total, 500 to 700 healthy bone marrow donors made up the cohort. Cohort members were all nominally healthy when sampled, although unrecorded immune exposures were likely present. The donor was CMV seronegative and was included in the group of over 300 seronegative cohort members. Every donor gave a peripheral blood sample, and the peripheral blood mononuclear cells from that sample were used for TCR beta sequencing. The Qiagen DNeasy Blood Extraction Kit was used to extract genomic DNA from the blood cell samples. The clonotype originates from a male donor in good health and CMV-seronegative. Sequencing was done on a sample of PBMCs.

In nucleotides, the sequence is TGTGCCTGGAGTCTCCTGATGACTGCAACTAATGAAAAACTGTTTTTT. Translated, it gives CAWSLLMTATNEKLFF. The chain links TRBV30 with TRBJ1-4; the D gene cannot be resolved reliably. Sequences GTSNPN (CDR1) and SVGIG (CDR2) are obtained from the germline V gene (reference sequence). Spanning cysteine to phenylalanine, the CDR3 consists of 16 amino acids. This entry keeps only the CDR3 DNA: 48 bases, framed from base 1. Trimming at the junction amounts to 2 bases on V and 0 bases on J, and the germline ends lie 13 bases apart.